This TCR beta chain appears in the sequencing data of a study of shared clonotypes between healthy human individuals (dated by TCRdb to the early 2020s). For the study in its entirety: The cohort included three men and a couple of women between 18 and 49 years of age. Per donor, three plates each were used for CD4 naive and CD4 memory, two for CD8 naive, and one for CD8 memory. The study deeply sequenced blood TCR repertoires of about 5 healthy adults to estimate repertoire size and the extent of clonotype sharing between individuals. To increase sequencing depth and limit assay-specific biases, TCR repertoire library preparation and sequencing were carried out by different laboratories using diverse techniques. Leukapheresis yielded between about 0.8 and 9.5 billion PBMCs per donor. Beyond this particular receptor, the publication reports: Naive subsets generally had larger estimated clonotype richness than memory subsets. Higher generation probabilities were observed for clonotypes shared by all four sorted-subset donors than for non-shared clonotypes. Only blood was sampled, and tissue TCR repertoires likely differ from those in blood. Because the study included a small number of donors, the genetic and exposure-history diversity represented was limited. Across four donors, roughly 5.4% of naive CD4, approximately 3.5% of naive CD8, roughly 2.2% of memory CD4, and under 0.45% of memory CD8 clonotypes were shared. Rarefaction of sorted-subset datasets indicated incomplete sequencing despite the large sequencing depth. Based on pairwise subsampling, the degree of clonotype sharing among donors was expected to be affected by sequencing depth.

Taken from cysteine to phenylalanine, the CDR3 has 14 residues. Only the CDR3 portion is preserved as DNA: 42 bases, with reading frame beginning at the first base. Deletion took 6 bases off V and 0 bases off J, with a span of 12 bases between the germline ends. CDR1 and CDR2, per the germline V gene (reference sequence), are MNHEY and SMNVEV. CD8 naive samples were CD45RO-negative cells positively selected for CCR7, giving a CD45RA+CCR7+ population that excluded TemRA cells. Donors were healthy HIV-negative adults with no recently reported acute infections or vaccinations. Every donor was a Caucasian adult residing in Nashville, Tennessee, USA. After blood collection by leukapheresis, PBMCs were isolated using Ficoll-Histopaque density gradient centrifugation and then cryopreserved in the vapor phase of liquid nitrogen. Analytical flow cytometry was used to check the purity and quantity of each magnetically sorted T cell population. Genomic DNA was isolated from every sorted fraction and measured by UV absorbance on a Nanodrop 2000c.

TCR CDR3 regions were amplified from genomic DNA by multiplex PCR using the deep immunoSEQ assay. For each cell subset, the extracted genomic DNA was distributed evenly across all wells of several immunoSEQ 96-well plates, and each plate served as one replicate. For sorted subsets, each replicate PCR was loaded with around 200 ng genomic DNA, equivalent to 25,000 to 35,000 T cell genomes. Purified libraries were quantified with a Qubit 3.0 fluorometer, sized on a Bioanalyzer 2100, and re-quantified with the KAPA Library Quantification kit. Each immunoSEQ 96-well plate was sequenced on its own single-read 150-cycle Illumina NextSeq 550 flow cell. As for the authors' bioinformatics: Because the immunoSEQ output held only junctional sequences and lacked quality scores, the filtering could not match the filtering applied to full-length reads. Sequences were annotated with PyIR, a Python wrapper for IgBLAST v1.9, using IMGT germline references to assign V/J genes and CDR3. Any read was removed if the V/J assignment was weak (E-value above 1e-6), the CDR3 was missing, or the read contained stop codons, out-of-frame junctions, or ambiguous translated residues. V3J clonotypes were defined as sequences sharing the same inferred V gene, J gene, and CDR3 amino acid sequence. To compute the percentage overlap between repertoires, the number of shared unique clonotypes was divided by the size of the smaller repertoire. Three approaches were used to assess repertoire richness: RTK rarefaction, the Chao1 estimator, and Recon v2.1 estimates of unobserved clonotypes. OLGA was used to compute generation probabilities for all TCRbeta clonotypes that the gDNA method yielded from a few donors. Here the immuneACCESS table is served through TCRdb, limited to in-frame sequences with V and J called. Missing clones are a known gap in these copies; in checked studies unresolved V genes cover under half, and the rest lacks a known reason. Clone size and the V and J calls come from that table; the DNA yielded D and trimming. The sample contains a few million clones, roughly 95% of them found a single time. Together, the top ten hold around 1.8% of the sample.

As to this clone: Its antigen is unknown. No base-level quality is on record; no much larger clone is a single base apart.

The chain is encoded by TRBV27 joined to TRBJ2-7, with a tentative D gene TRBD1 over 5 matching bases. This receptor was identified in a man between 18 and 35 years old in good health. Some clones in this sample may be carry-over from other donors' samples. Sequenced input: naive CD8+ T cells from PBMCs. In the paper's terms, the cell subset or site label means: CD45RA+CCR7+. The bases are TGTGCCAGCAGACCAAACAGGAACTCCTACGAGCAGTACTTC. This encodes CASRPNRNSYEQYF.